The present entry profiles one T cell receptor (beta chain) with its context. What it binds is unknown. Documented time point: week 47, end of study. Every vaccination contained 300 ug of the mutant IDH1 20-mer peptide and was paired with topical imiquimod. The donor cohort comprised cases of new WHO grade 3 or 4 IDH1-mutant, ATRX-lost astrocytoma. This entry belongs to a study of a mutant IDH1 vaccine in newly diagnosed glioma. Study overall: V12 came at week 35, V13 at week 47. Study-wide results and limits: Whatever changes occurred in top peripheral T cell clonotypes seemed unrelated to pseudoprogression.

The V gene end was trimmed by 6 bases and the J gene end by 4 bases; junction bases not matched to a gene: 8. The CDR3 loop spans 15 amino acids. The V gene's germline CDR1 is SGHNT and CDR2 YENEEA. Assay used: immunoSEQ multiplex PCR; TCRdb lists only in-frame clones, some missing. The table shows approximately 50,000 clones, with under 85% occurring only once. The genes are TRBV11-3 and TRBJ2-5; the match to TRBD1 covers 10 bases. Here the sequenced sample was PBMCs, taken from a glioma patient whose treatment included an IDH1 peptide vaccine. The TCR was taken from a woman aged 45-60 years with glioma. CDR3 sequence reads: CASSPTGGPRETQYF. As DNA, the CDR3 is TGTGCCAGCAGTCCGACAGGGGGCCCGCGAGAGACCCAGTACTTC. Combining the CDR3 with reference TRBV11-3 and TRBJ2-5 gives the whole variable domain EAGVVQSPRYKIIEKKQPVAFWCNPISGHNTLYWYLQNLGQGPELLIRYENEEAVDDSQLPKDRFSAERLKGVDSTLKIQPAELGDSAVYLCASSPTGGPRETQYFGPGTRLLVL.